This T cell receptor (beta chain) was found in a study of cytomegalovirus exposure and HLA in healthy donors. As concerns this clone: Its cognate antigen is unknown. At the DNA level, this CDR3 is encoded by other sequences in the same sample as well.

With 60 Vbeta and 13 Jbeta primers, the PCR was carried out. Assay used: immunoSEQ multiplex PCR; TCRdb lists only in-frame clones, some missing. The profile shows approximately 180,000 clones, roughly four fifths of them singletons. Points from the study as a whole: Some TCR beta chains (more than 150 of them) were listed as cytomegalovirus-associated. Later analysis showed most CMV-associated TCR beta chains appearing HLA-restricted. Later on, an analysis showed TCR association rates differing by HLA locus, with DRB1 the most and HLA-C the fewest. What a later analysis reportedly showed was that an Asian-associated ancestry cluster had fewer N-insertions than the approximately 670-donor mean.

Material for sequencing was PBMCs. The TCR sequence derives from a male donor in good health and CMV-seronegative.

CDR3 nucleotide sequence: TGTGCCAGTAGTATAGGGACAGGGGGCAATCAGCCCCAGCATTTT. Translated, it gives CASSIGTGGNQPQHF. The chain is built from TRBV19 and TRBJ1-5; 9 nucleotides agree with TRBD1. Unmatched junction bases numbered 0, after V lost 1 base and J lost 2 bases. The CDR3 contains 15 residues. Germline V gene sequence: CDR1 LNHDA, CDR2 SQIVND (reference sequence). Drawing the rest from reference TRBV19 and TRBJ1-5, the complete variable domain is DGGITQSPKYLFRKEGQNVTLSCEQNLNHDAMYWYRQDPGQGLRLIYYSQIVNDFQKGDIAEGYSVSREKKESFPLTVTSAQKNPTAFYLCASSIGTGGNQPQHFGDGTRLSIL.